This T cell receptor (beta chain) was recorded in a study of shared clonotypes between healthy human individuals. The CDR3 runs to 13 residues. V lost 6 bases to trimming and J lost 6 bases; unmatched junction nucleotides: 6. CDR1 and CDR2 from the germline V gene are SNHLY and FYNNEI. TCRdb's table, derived via immunoSEQ multiplex PCR, lists solely in-frame clones and lacks some. The data contain 2 million to 2.5 million clones, 85% to 95% of them seen just once; the ten biggest clones take up 0.37%. About this clone itself: As yet, its antigen is unknown.

The study's findings and limits: Non-shared clonotypes were found to have lower generation probabilities than the clonotypes that were shared by all four of the sorted-subset donors.

The clonotype comes from a young man in good health. Some clones in this sample may be carry-over from other donors' samples. The gene calls are TRBV2 and TRBJ1-1; 8 nucleotides align to TRBD1. Sequencing was carried out using naive CD4+ T cells from PBMCs. The subset denotes: CD45RA+ positively selected. Written as DNA, the CDR3 is TGTGCCAGCAGGGCTCTACAGGGGGCTGAAGCTTTCTTT. This gives the protein CASRALQGAEAFF.